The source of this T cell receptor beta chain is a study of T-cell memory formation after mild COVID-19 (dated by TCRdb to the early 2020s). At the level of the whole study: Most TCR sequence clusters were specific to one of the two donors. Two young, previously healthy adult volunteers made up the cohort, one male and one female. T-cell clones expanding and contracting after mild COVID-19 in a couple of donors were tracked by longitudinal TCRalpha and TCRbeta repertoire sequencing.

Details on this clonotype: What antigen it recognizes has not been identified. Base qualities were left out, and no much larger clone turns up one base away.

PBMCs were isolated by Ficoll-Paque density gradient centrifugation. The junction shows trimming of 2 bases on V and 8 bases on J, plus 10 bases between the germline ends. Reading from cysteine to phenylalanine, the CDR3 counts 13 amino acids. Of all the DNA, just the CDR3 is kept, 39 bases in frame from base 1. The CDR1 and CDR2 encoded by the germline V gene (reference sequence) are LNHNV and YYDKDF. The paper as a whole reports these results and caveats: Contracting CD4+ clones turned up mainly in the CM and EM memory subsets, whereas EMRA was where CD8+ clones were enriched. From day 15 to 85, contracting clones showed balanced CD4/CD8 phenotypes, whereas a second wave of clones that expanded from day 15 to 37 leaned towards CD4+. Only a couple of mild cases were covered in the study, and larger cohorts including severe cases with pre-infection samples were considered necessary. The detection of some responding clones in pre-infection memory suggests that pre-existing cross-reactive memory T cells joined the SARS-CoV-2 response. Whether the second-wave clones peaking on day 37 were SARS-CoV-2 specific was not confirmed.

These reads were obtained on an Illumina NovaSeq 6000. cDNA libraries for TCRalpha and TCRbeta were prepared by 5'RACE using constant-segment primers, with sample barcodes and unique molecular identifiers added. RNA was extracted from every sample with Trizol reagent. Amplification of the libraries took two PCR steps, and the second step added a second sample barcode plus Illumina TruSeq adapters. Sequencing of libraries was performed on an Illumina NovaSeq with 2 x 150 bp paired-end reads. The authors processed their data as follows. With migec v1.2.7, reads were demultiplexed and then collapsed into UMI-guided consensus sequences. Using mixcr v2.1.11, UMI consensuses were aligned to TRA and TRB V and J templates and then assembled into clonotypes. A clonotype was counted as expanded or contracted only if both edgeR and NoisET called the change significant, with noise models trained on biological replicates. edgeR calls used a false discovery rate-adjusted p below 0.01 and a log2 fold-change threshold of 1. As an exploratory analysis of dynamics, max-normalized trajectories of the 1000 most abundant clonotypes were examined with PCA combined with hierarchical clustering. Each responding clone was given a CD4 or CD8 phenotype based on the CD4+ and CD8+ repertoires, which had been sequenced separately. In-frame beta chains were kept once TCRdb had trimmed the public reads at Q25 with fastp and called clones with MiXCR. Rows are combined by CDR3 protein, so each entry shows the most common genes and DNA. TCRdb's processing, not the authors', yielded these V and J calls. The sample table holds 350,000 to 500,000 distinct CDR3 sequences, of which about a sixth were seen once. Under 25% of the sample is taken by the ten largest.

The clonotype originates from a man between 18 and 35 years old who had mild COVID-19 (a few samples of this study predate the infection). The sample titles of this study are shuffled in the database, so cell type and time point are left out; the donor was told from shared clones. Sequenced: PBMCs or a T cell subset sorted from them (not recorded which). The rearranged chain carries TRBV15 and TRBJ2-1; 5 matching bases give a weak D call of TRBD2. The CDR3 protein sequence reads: CATSRRRGYEQFF. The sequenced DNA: TGTGCCACCAGCAGAAGACGGGGATATGAGCAGTTCTTC. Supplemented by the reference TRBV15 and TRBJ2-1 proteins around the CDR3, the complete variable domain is DAMVIQNPRYQVTQFGKPVTLSCSQTLNHNVMYWYQQKSSQAPKLLFHYYDKDFNNEADTPDNFQSRRPNTSFCFLDIRSPGLGDTAMYLCATSRRRGYEQFFGPGTRLTVL.